This TCR beta chain appears in the sequencing data of a study of cytomegalovirus exposure and HLA in healthy donors (dated by TCRdb to 2017 to 2019). Notes on the research overall: In an earlier analysis of some 550 of the donors, about 260 Gb of sequence data and 90 million to 120 million unique TCR beta sequences from roughly 180 million T cells were reported. About 280 gigabases of sequencing data and around 90 million unique TCR sequences made up an early release that covered under 750 HLA-typed donors. The genetic ancestry cluster associated with self-reported Caucasian donors included around 76% of the approximately 400 genotyped donors. The study aimed to test whether signatures of past pathogen exposure could be identified by cataloging public T cell receptors. The study used immunosequencing to profile the T cell repertoires of approximately 630 subjects and linked those repertoires to cytomegalovirus serostatus. Besides the first cohort of hundreds of subjects, a separate validation cohort made up of 120 different subjects was used. To predict cytomegalovirus infection status, the study combined high-throughput TCR immunosequencing, statistical association of individual TCRs with disease status, and machine learning. A later analysis re-analyzed previously published TCR beta repertoires from 650 to 800 donors and added high-resolution HLA genotyping to study TCR occurrence patterns. The later analysis used no new phenotypic data to find candidate immune exposures, relying instead on TCR beta sequences and their occurrence across donors. An earlier analysis of about 620 of the donors applied high-throughput TCR beta sequencing to assess whether each TCR beta V gene segment acted as functional or pseudogenic. Donor age, sex, ethnicity and CMV serostatus were compiled together with the repertoire data. A later genetic analysis used genome-wide SNP genotypes for about 65% of the roughly 670 donors, treating that subset as a discovery cohort. Every repertoire in the discovery cohort had been generated on one and the same sequencing platform. HLA typing included class I and class II loci at four-digit resolution. The number of donors typed differed by locus, with about 629-630 for A, B, C, DRB1 and DQB1, around 500 for DQA1, 600 to 610 for DPA1, and approximately 470 for DPB1. Several DR-DQ haplotypes were treated as single units for association and clustering because of strong linkage in the cohort. Among some 400 genotyped donors of the cohort, an average of approximately 230,000 unique TCR beta nucleotide sequences were sequenced per donor, roughly 18% of them non-productive. The research as a whole found: In a later genetic analysis, a missense DCLRE1C variant was associated with V-gene and J-gene trimming of TCR beta chains, and the association was replicated in an independent cohort. In a later analysis, TCR association rates were found to vary across HLA loci, with the most associated TCRs seen for DRB1 alleles and the fewest for HLA-C alleles. Because counts were too low, roughly 16 rarely observed V segments, including chromosome 9 orphons, were left out of the earlier analysis of over 550 of the donors. Because some donors lacked HLA typing at each locus, the association tests relied only on the typed subset. According to a later genetic analysis, donors in an Asian-associated ancestry cluster had fewer N-insertions in productive TCRs than the approximately 670-donor mean. In an earlier analysis of about 540 of the donors, most TCR beta V segments were observed in productive rearrangements about 87% or about 30% of the time, broadly matching IMGT annotations. Three of the identified cytomegalovirus-associated TCR beta chains were confirmed in vitro to be specific for cytomegalovirus antigens. The study listed 164 TCR beta chains as associated with cytomegalovirus. The presence/absence analyses assumed that sequencing depth was roughly uniform across donors, and that assumption may not be true. A cluster of highly shared sequence variants was judged likely to represent a technical artifact of the sequencing pipeline. A further reported finding was that TCR beta sequences accurately predicted the HLA-A and HLA-B alleles for most subjects in the first cohort. Some IMGT-functional V segments, including TRBV6-2 and TRBV6-3, could not be told apart with the 87-base-pair reads, so those segments were excluded. Specific HLA alleles were associated with 15,000 to 20,000 TCR beta sequences at a false discovery rate of 0.05 in a later analysis. Immune exposure information for the cohort was limited to CMV serostatus. The cohort was sequenced for TCR beta chains only, and without alpha or paired-chain data the features that could be detected were limited. The classifier was reported to diagnose cytomegalovirus status with high specificity and sensitivity in both the original and validation cohorts. The authors suggested that the approach could potentially be extended to other disease states and immunological phenotypes. A later analysis found that HLA-associated TCR beta chains were more clonally expanded and had lower generation probabilities than equally common non-associated chains. Several of the top co-occurrence clusters appeared to be linked to parvovirus B19, influenza, CMV and Epstein-Barr virus, according to a later analysis. Correlated functional status among segregating V segments might be attributable to linkage disequilibrium, but an unknown experimental factor could not be ruled out. Across donors, most TCR sequences were observed very rarely, whereas some public TCRs were present in many individuals. A later analysis found that most CMV-associated TCR beta chains appeared HLA-restricted, with HLA associations seemingly driven largely by CMV exposure. When HLA alleles, especially DR and DQ, strongly co-occurred, attributing TCR associations to individual alleles was difficult.

The cohort comprised 666 healthy bone marrow donors. Cohort members were all nominally healthy when sampled, although unrecorded immune exposures were likely present. The donor tested CMV seropositive and was one of the 289 seropositive cohort members. A peripheral blood sample was provided by each donor, and peripheral blood mononuclear cells were used for TCR beta sequencing. Genomic DNA extraction from the blood cell samples was performed with the Qiagen DNeasy Blood Extraction Kit. The library was prepared using the immunoSEQ multiplex PCR assay. The multiplex PCR relied on a mix of 60 forward primers for TCR Vbeta segments and 13 reverse primers for TCR Jbeta segments. The CDR3 region of rearranged TCR beta genes was amplified from genomic DNA with a multiplex PCR assay. On the Illumina HiSeq System, the amplified TCR beta libraries were sequenced as 87-base-pair reads. The study's own analysis went as follows. In a later analysis, 70 million to 95 million unique TCR beta chains were counted across the roughly 670 repertoires, and about 9.9 million of these chains were shared by at least two donors. To remove PCR and sequencing errors, raw reads were error-corrected and collapsed into unique sequences using a nearest-neighbor algorithm that merged closely related sequences. Alignment of CDR3 sequences to IMGT reference sequences was used to assign V, D and J gene segments. Each retained sequence needed at least a six-nucleotide match to both a V gene segment and a J gene segment. A rearrangement was called productive if the CDR3 had no stop codons and remained in frame with V and J, and every other rearrangement was called non-productive. CDR3 was defined according to IMGT convention as the region running from the second conserved V-encoded cysteine to the conserved J-encoded phenylalanine. The earlier analysis of about 570 of the donors excluded any sequence lacking an unambiguous match to a single V gene segment. In an earlier analysis of 450 to 700 of the donors, V segments were called functional above 56.7% productive rearrangements and were called segregating when the between-donor standard deviation exceeded 5%. A statistical classification framework was built to diagnose cytomegalovirus status from the catalog of TCR beta chain sequences. V and J gene assignment, in a later analysis, came from comparing TCR nucleotide sequences with IMGT/GENE-DB human TR gene sequences. In a later analysis, CDR3 sequences and most-parsimonious VDJ recombination scenarios were assigned using the TCRdist pipeline. A later analysis defined each TCR beta chain by its CDR3 amino acid sequence plus V-gene family, and excluded reads lacking a unique V-gene family. A later analysis removed several hundred highly shared, low-generation-probability nucleotide sequences to deal with suspected cross-contamination and a sequencing artifact. In a later analysis, a clonal expansion index for each public chain was calculated from normalized within-repertoire ranks of inferred template counts. In a later analysis, generation probabilities were computed using a VDJ recombination model fitted to out-of-frame rearrangements, and the results were checked against IGoR. In a later analysis, hypergeometric tests were used to score TCR-TCR, TCR-HLA and TCR-CMV co-occurrence, with a repertoire-size bias correction applied to TCR pairs. False discovery rates were estimated in a later analysis by permuting HLA or CMV assignments 20 times. A later analysis grouped co-occurring TCRs with DBSCAN, adding TCRdist sequence similarity when clustering within HLA-allele-positive subsets. Co-occurrence clustering excluded repertoires with fewer than 30,000 or more than 120,000 public chains, plus five with anomalous nucleotide sharing. The clones in this table, taken by TCRdb from immuneACCESS, are in-frame only. Not every clone is retained; where verified, under half of the shortfall comes from an unresolved V gene, and the cause of the rest is unknown. V and J calls and clone size come straight from that table; D and trimming were deduced from the DNA. The sample table holds about 82,000 clones, of which about 9.4% were seen once. More than 20% of the sample is taken by the ten largest.

V is cut by 4 bases and J by 7 bases, and the space between the germline ends is 25 bases. Taken from cysteine to phenylalanine, the CDR3 has 17 residues. Only CDR3 DNA is held: 51 bases, read in frame from base 1. CDR1 and CDR2 are drawn from the germline V gene: MDHEN, SYDVKM. In the case of this clone: Its antigen has not been determined. It has no much larger one-base neighbor in the sample; base qualities were not kept.

The specimen was PBMCs. The sequence links TRBV28 to TRBJ1-2; possibly the D gene is TRBD1, per 5 matching bases. The source is a man in his sixties in good health and CMV-seropositive. The CDR3 has the sequence CASSSIDNMGQGSGYTF. The nucleotides read TGTGCCAGCAGTTCCATCGACAATATGGGCCAGGGAAGTGGCTACACCTTC.